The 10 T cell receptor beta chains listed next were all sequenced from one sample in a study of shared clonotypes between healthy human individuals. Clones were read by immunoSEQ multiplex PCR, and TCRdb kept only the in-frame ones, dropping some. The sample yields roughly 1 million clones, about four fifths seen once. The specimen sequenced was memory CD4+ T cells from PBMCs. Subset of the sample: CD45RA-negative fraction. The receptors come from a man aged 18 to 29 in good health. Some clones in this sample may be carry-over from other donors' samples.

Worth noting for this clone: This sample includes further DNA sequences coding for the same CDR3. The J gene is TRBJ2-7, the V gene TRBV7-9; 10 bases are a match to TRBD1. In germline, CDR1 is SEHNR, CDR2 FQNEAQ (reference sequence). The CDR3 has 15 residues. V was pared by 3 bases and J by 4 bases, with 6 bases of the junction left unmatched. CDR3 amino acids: CASSLLTGGAYEQYF. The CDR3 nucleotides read TGTGCCAGCAGCTTGCTGACAGGGGGCGCGTACGAGCAGTACTTC.

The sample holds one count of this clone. CDR3: CATLNRGLSYEQYF. For the CDR3, the DNA is TGTGCCACCTTGAACAGGGGGCTCTCCTACGAGCAGTACTTC. The chain links TRBV6-6 to TRBJ2-7; 9 bases map to TRBD1. V trimming: 10 bases; J trimming: 0 bases; junction bases outside the gene matches: 7. The length of the CDR3 is 14 residues. Germline CDR1 and CDR2: MNHNY and SVGAGI (reference sequence).

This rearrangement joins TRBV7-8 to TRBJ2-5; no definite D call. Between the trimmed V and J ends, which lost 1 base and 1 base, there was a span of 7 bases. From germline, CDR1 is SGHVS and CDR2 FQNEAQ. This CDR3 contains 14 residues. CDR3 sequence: CASSLGGVQETQYF. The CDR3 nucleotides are TGTGCCAGCAGCTTAGGAGGTGTCCAAGAGACCCAGTACTTC.

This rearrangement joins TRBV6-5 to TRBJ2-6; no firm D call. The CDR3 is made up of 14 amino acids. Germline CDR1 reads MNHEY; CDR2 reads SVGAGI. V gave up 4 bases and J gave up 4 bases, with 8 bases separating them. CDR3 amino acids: CASSSLAGANVLTF. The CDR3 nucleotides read TGTGCCAGCAGTTCTTTGGCCGGGGCCAACGTCCTGACTTTC.

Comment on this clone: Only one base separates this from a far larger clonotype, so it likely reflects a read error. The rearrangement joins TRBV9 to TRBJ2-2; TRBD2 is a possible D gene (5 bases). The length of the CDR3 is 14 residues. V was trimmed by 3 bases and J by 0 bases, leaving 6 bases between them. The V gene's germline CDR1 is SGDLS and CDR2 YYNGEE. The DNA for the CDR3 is TGTGCCAGCAGCGGGACTGCGAACACCGGGGAGCTGTTTTTT. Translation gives CASSGTANTGELFF.

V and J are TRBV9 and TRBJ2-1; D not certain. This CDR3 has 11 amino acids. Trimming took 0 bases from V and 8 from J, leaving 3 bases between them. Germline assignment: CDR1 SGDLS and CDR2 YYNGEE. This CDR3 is CASSVAHEQFF. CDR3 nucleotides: TGTGCCAGCAGCGTAGCACATGAGCAGTTCTTC.

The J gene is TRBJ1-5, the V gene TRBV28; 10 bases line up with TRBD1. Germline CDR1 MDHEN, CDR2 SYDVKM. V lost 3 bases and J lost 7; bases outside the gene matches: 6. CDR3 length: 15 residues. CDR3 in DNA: TGTGCCAGCAGTTTTGTGACAGGGGGCCGACAGCCCCAGCATTTT. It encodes CASSFVTGGRQPQHF.

CDR3 sequence reads: CASRFRGLGGEQYF. As DNA, the CDR3 is TGTGCCAGCAGATTCAGGGGGCTCGGGGGCGAGCAGTACTTC. This rearrangement joins TRBV28 to TRBJ2-7; 8 bases are shared with TRBD1. The CDR3 covers 14 residues. Germline CDR1 and CDR2: MDHEN and SYDVKM. V gave up 6 bases and J gave up 6 bases; unmatched junction bases: 10.

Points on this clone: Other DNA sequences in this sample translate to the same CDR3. CDR3 amino acids: CASRQGGNSPLHF. The CDR3 bases are TGTGCCAGCAGACAGGGAGGTAATTCACCCCTCCACTTT. This chain links TRBV2 with TRBJ1-6; TRBD1 is a possible D gene (6 bases). The germline gives CDR1 SNHLY, CDR2 FYNNEI. The CDR3 runs to 13 residues. V was shortened by 6 bases and J by 6 bases, with 9 bases between the two germline ends.

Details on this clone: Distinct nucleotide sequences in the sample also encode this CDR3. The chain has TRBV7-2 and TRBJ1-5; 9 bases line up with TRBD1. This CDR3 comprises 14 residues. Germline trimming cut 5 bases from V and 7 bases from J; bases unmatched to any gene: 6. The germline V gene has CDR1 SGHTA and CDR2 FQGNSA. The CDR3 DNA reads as TGTGCCAGCAGCCCGGACAGGGGTGGCCAGCCCCAGCATTTT. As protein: CASSPDRGGQPQHF.